The 26 T cell receptor beta chains listed next were all sequenced from one sample in a study of shared clonotypes between healthy human individuals. TCRdb's table, derived via immunoSEQ multiplex PCR, lists solely in-frame clones and lacks some. The sample includes under 1,100,000 clones, approximately 80% of them seen just once. Sequenced: memory CD4+ T cells from PBMCs. As to subset: CD45RA-negative fraction. All receptors come from a man aged 18 to 29 in good health. Some clones in this sample may be carry-over from other donors' samples.

The chain recombines TRBV10-3 with TRBJ2-7; 10 bases line up with TRBD2. The CDR3 runs to 15 residues. Germline V gives CDR1 ENHRY, CDR2 SYGVKD. V lost 2 bases to trimming and J lost 4 bases; unmatched junction nucleotides: 5. The CDR3 nucleotides are TGTGCCATCAGTGAGGGGATAGCGGGAGGTTACGAGCAGTACTTC. Protein: CAISEGIAGGYEQYF.

V usage is TRBV9 and J usage is TRBJ2-1; the match to TRBD2 covers 8 bases. The CDR3 is 15 residues long. Unmatched junction bases numbered 8, after V lost 1 base and J lost 8 bases. Germline loops: CDR1 SGDLS, CDR2 YYNGEE. The CDR3, as DNA: TGTGCCAGCAGCGTAAGGGGAGCGGGAGATCATGAGCAGTTCTTC. This encodes CASSVRGAGDHEQFF.

The chain carries TRBV9 and TRBJ2-5; 8 nucleotides align to TRBD2. The V and J ends lost 3 bases and 6 bases, in that order; junction bases with no gene match: 13. This CDR3 has 16 amino acids. From germline, CDR1 is SGDLS and CDR2 YYNGEE. This chain's CDR3 is CASSAGPSGPAKTQYF. Here the CDR3 DNA reads TGTGCCAGCAGCGCTGGGCCTAGCGGGCCCGCGAAGACCCAGTACTTC. Based on the CDR3 plus reference TRBV9 and TRBJ2-5, the full variable domain is DSGVTQTPKHLITATGQRVTLRCSPRSGDLSVYWYQQSLDQGLQFLIQYYNGEERAKGNILERFSAQQFPDLHSELNLSSLELGDSALYFCASSAGPSGPAKTQYFGPGTRLLVL.

This chain joins TRBV19 and TRBJ2-2; D gene unclear. V was cut by 3 bases and J by 7 bases, with 12 bases left in between. The CDR3 extends over 14 amino acids. Per germline, CDR1 LNHDA and CDR2 SQIVND (reference sequence). The CDR3 region is CASSIGPVGGELFF. In DNA form, the CDR3 reads TGTGCCAGTAGTATTGGACCCGTGGGCGGGGAGCTGTTTTTT. The full variable domain, with the rest looked up from reference TRBV19 and TRBJ2-2, is DGGITQSPKYLFRKEGQNVTLSCEQNLNHDAMYWYRQDPGQGLRLIYYSQIVNDFQKGDIAEGYSVSREKKESFPLTVTSAQKNPTAFYLCASSIGPVGGELFFGEGSRLTVL.

The chain joins TRBV28 to TRBJ1-2, with a tentative D call TRBD1 (5 bases). Germline V gives CDR1 MDHEN, CDR2 SYDVKM. The CDR3 is 12 residues long. With 5 bases removed from V and 5 bases from J, the gap between germline ends came to 9 bases. In DNA, the CDR3 is TGTGCCAGCAGTGGAAGGGGTTATGGCTACACCTTC. It specifies CASSGRGYGYTF.

Remarks on this clone: A much larger clonotype is one base distant, so this may be a read error. Other DNA variants within this sample encode the same CDR3. The J gene is TRBJ2-7, the V gene TRBV11-2; the D gene is possibly TRBD1 (5 bases). The CDR3 loop spans 12 amino acids. CDR1 SGHAT and CDR2 FQNNGV come from the germline V gene. Trimming pared 5 bases from V and 4 bases from J, leaving 9 bases between. CDR3: CASSAQGYEQYF. The CDR3 coding sequence is TGTGCCAGCAGCGCGCAGGGTTACGAGCAGTACTTC.

This rearrangement joins TRBV25-1 to TRBJ2-3, with D maybe TRBD2 (5 bases). In germline, CDR1 is MGHDK, CDR2 SYGVNS. There are 16 residues in the CDR3. Trimming removed 1 base from V and 1 base from J, with 12 bases in between. The CDR3 region is CASSESRASGTDTQYF. CDR3 DNA: TGTGCCAGCAGTGAATCGCGGGCGTCCGGCACAGATACGCAGTATTTT.

Regarding this clone: A much larger clone differs from this one at a single base, so this may be a read error. This chain uses TRBV5-1 with TRBJ2-2, with no clear D. The germline V and J ends were trimmed by 0 bases and 6 bases, with 6 bases remaining between them. The CDR3 contains 13 residues. From germline, CDR1 is SGHRS and CDR2 YFSETQ. This CDR3 reads CASSLVPPGELFF. The CDR3 DNA reads TGCGCCAGCAGCTTGGTTCCCCCCGGGGAGCTGTTTTTT. Supplemented by reference TRBV5-1 and TRBJ2-2, the full variable domain reads KAGVTQTPRYLIKTRGQQVTLSCSPISGHRSVSWYQQTPGQGLQFLFEYFSETQRNKGNFPGRFSGRQFSNSRSEMNVSTLELGDSALYLCASSLVPPGELFFGEGSRLTVL.

This chain links TRBV30 with TRBJ2-5; D unresolved. Germline assignment: CDR1 GTSNPN and CDR2 SVGIG (reference sequence). The CDR3 length is 16 residues. V dropped 0 bases and J dropped 4 bases, with 18 bases sitting between them. The CDR3 sequence is CAWSVRRPSSPETQYF. The CDR3 DNA reads as TGTGCCTGGAGTGTTCGGCGGCCCAGCAGCCCAGAGACCCAGTACTTC.

This clone has ten or more counts. The CDR3 is CSAGLRETQYF. DNA for the CDR3: TGCAGTGCAGGGCTGAGGGAGACCCAGTACTTC. The chain carries TRBV20-1 and TRBJ2-5; D not resolved. This CDR3 comprises 11 residues. Per germline, CDR1 DFQATT and CDR2 SNEGSKA (reference sequence). V lost 6 bases, J lost 5 bases, and 10 bases lay in between.

The V gene is TRBV30, the J gene TRBJ1-2, with D perhaps matching TRBD1 (5 bases). Germline V CDR1 and CDR2: GTSNPN, SVGIG (reference sequence). The V gene lost 4 bases and the J gene lost 5 bases, with 20 bases spanning the gap. This CDR3 is built from 15 residues. CDR3 residues: CAWNGVYGRAYGYTF. The CDR3 DNA sequence: TGTGCCTGGAACGGGGTCTACGGCAGGGCATATGGCTACACCTTC.

J is TRBJ1-2 and V is TRBV27; D is perhaps TRBD1 (6 bases). This CDR3 contains 13 residues. CDR1 MNHEY and CDR2 SMNVEV come from the germline V gene (reference sequence). V lost 4 bases and J lost 7, with 13 bases in between. CDR3 amino acids: CASSSRRGGGYTF. CDR3 sequence (DNA): TGTGCCAGCAGTTCGCGGAGGGGGGGTGGCTACACCTTC.

This clone has just a few counts. V gene TRBV11-3 combines with J gene TRBJ2-1, with 9 bases identical to TRBD2. CDR1 SGHNT and CDR2 YENEEA come from the germline V gene. The CDR3 totals 17 residues. The V segment lost 4 bases and the J segment 2 bases; nucleotides outside the gene matches: 9. CDR3 protein: CASSSQPTSGAYNEQFF. CDR3 coding DNA: TGTGCCAGCAGCTCTCAACCGACTAGCGGCGCCTACAATGAGCAGTTCTTC.

V usage is TRBV6-1 and J usage is TRBJ2-1; TRBD1 agrees at 9 bases. Germline values: CDR1 MNHNS, CDR2 SASEGT. This CDR3 region has 14 residues. V was clipped by 8 bases and J by 9 bases; unmatched bases: 11. This CDR3 is CASSVEQGAGEQFF. The CDR3 DNA reads TGTGCCAGCTCTGTGGAACAGGGGGCAGGTGAGCAGTTCTTC.

V usage is TRBV28 and J usage is TRBJ2-2; D is uncertain. Trimming stripped 2 bases from V and 2 bases from J, with 9 bases between. CDR1 is MDHEN, CDR2 SYDVKM, per germline. CDR3 length: 15 amino acids. The CDR3 DNA is TGTGCCAGCAGTTTAGGGATCTATAACACCGGGGAGCTGTTTTTT. Its translation: CASSLGIYNTGELFF.

V usage is TRBV6-1 and J usage is TRBJ2-5; D is uncertain. In germline, CDR1 is MNHNS, CDR2 SASEGT. V was clipped by 5 bases and J by 7 bases, with 14 bases between them. The CDR3 has 13 amino acids. CDR3 residues: CASSPSSYGTQYF. The CDR3 DNA reads as TGTGCCAGCAGTCCTTCCAGTTATGGGACCCAGTACTTC.

The rearrangement uses TRBV9 and TRBJ2-4, with 8 bases matching TRBD1. The CDR3 length is 13 residues. V lost 3 bases, J lost 4 bases, and 0 bases stayed unmatched. Germline assignment: CDR1 SGDLS and CDR2 YYNGEE. CDR3 nucleotides: TGTGCCAGCAGCGGGACAGGGAAAAACATTCAGTACTTC. Amino acid sequence: CASSGTGKNIQYF.

This chain links TRBV19 with TRBJ1-5; 11 positions match TRBD1. The CDR3 consists of 16 residues. V was clipped by 5 bases and J by 7 bases; unmatched bases: 10. Germline lookup yields CDR1 LNHDA and CDR2 SQIVND (reference sequence). CDR3 protein: CASSPGTGGKGQPQHF. For the CDR3, the DNA is TGTGCCAGTAGTCCCGGGACAGGGGGTAAGGGCCAGCCCCAGCATTTT.

The chain has TRBV27 and TRBJ1-1; D might be TRBD1 (5 bases). Trimming cost V 0 bases and J 1 base, with 9 bases left between them. There are 15 residues in the CDR3. Germline CDR1 reads MNHEY; CDR2 reads SMNVEV (reference sequence). The CDR3 sequence: CASSLSRGANTEAFF. The CDR3 nucleotides read TGTGCCAGCAGTTTATCAAGAGGGGCGAACACTGAAGCTTTCTTT.

The chain joins TRBV5-1 to TRBJ2-3, with 11 bases aligning to TRBD2. The junction had 8 bases not matched to a gene; V was cut back by 4 bases and J by 4 bases. The germline V gene has CDR1 SGHRS and CDR2 YFSETQ. This CDR3 is 16 amino acids long. CDR3 region: CASSPGTSGYPDTQYF. The DNA of the CDR3 is TGCGCCAGCAGCCCCGGGACTAGCGGCTACCCAGATACGCAGTATTTT.

Only one count was recorded for this clone. The chain has TRBV28 and TRBJ1-1; D call uncertain. The germline CDR1 and CDR2 sequences are MDHEN and SYDVKM. This CDR3 comprises 14 residues. V shed 2 bases and J shed 10 bases, with 17 bases lying between them. The CDR3 nucleotides read TGTGCCAGCAGTTTAGGAAGCTCCTTAGTCGTAGCTTTCTTT. Translating it yields CASSLGSSLVVAFF.

The chain recombines TRBV9 with TRBJ2-7; D is unresolved. The germline CDR1 and CDR2 sequences are SGDLS and YYNGEE. The CDR3 loop spans 10 amino acids. V lost 10 bases to trimming and J lost 7 bases, with 12 bases between them. CDR3 in DNA: TGTGCCTTTCCCTTTTGGGAGCAGTACTTC. It is translated as CAFPFWEQYF.

V and J are TRBV11-2 and TRBJ1-1; D unclear. Trimming stripped 3 bases from V and 2 bases from J, with 10 bases between. CDR3 size: 14 residues. The germline CDR1 and CDR2 sequences are SGHAT and FQNNGV. The CDR3 loop is CASSFRPENTEAFF. DNA of the CDR3: TGTGCCAGCAGCTTTCGGCCGGAAAACACTGAAGCTTTCTTT.

The rearrangement uses TRBV7-8 and TRBJ2-1; TRBD2 aligns across 14 bases. Germline values: CDR1 SGHVS, CDR2 FQNEAQ. J was trimmed by 5 bases and V by 7 bases; bases with no gene match: 10. The CDR3 is 17 amino acids. CDR3 residues: CASTQWTSGRSDNEQFF. The CDR3 coding sequence is TGTGCCAGCACCCAATGGACTAGCGGGAGGTCCGACAATGAGCAGTTCTTC.

J is TRBJ2-7 and V is TRBV7-2; 9 bases match TRBD1. Germline CDR1 is SGHTA and CDR2 is FQGNSA. Trimming at V came to 5 bases and at J to 0 bases, leaving 17 bases not matched to a gene. CDR3 length: 19 amino acids. DNA for the CDR3: TGTGCCAGCAGCCCCGTCCCGGGACAGGGTCGAGGCAACTCCTACGAGCAGTACTTC. Protein: CASSPVPGQGRGNSYEQYF.

The chain uses TRBV30 and TRBJ2-2; no clear D gene. Germline V lookup: CDR1 GTSNPN, CDR2 SVGIG (reference sequence). The CDR3 sequence is 13 residues long. V lost 1 base and J lost 7, with 10 bases in between. CDR3 in amino acids: CAWSGLKGGELFF. In nucleotides, the CDR3 is TGTGCCTGGAGTGGACTCAAGGGCGGGGAGCTGTTTTTT.